Below, 16 T cell receptor beta chains from the same sample are listed, as sequenced in a study of blood T cell repertoires in COVID-19. Generated by immunoSEQ multiplex PCR, the TCRdb table keeps only in-frame clones and is missing some. Among fewer than 300,000 clones, just over 85% were seen once, and the ten largest hold 15% to 19%. The material sequenced was PBMCs or T cells enriched from blood (not recorded which). These receptors were collected from a man aged 18 to 30 who had recovered from COVID-19.

This clone is a singleton in its sample. V usage is TRBV10-3 and J usage is TRBJ1-2; perhaps TRBD1 as D (5 bases). Trimming shortened V by 10 bases and J by 7 bases, and 19 bases separated the two germline ends. CDR1 is ENHRY, CDR2 SYGVKD, per germline. This CDR3 has 13 amino acids. The CDR3 loop reads CATTTAGDPGYTF. The CDR3 coding sequence is TGTGCCACCACAACCGCGGGGGACCCTGGCTACACCTTC.

This chain connects TRBV19 to TRBJ1-2, with a possible D match to TRBD1 (5 bases). V shed 5 bases and J shed 4 bases, with 8 bases lying between them. The CDR3 has 12 amino acids. CDR1 and CDR2 (germline): LNHDA, SQIVND (reference sequence). The CDR3 DNA is TGTGCCAGTAGTTGGGGGGGCTATGGCTACACCTTC. As protein: CASSWGGYGYTF.

CDR3 region: CASSEAGRRLEAFF. CDR3 sequence (DNA): TGTGCCAGCAGTGAAGCCGGGAGACGGCTTGAAGCTTTCTTT. The chain has TRBV2 and TRBJ1-1; no definite D call. Germline V gene data show CDR1 as SNHLY and CDR2 as FYNNEI. The CDR3 is 14 residues long. V lost 0 bases, J lost 7 bases, and 12 bases lay in between.

The gene calls are TRBV18 and TRBJ2-2, with D possibly matching TRBD1 (5 bases). The CDR3 totals 17 residues. The V end was cut by 2 bases, the J end by 0 bases, with 13 bases between. CDR1 is KGHSH, CDR2 LQKENI, per germline. CDR3 amino acids: CASSPKVAGSNTGELFF. The CDR3 DNA reads TGTGCCAGCTCACCAAAGGTGGCAGGGTCGAACACCGGGGAGCTGTTTTTT.

The chain employs TRBV11-3 and TRBJ2-3; unclear D gene. CDR3 length: 11 amino acids. V was clipped by 4 bases and J by 6 bases, with 5 bases between them. Germline V lookup: CDR1 SGHNT, CDR2 YENEEA. In nucleotides, the CDR3 is TGTGCCAGCAGCTCGCAGGATACGCAGTATTTT. Residues: CASSSQDTQYF.

The rearrangement links TRBV11-3 to TRBJ2-7; 8 bases fit TRBD1. The V segment lost 4 bases and the J segment 2 bases; nucleotides outside the gene matches: 4. Germline CDR1 reads SGHNT; CDR2 reads YENEEA. This CDR3 is built from 14 residues. CDR3 coding DNA: TGTGCCAGCAGCTCGACAGGGGAGACCTACGAGCAGTACTTC. It encodes CASSSTGETYEQYF. Filled out from reference TRBV11-3 and TRBJ2-7, the complete variable domain reads EAGVVQSPRYKIIEKKQPVAFWCNPISGHNTLYWYLQNLGQGPELLIRYENEEAVDDSQLPKDRFSAERLKGVDSTLKIQPAELGDSAVYLCASSSTGETYEQYFGPGTRLTVT.

The DNA of the CDR3 is TGTGCCAGCACCCAGGGGGATGGCTACACCTTC. Protein: CASTQGDGYTF. J is TRBJ1-2 and V is TRBV28; TRBD1 agrees at 7 bases. With V trimmed by 7 bases and J by 6 bases, 2 bases remained unmatched. CDR1 and CDR2 from the germline V gene are MDHEN and SYDVKM. The CDR3 runs 11 residues.

J is TRBJ2-2 and V is TRBV6-1, with D uncertain. Germline CDR1 MNHNS, CDR2 SASEGT. The CDR3 loop spans 16 amino acids. The V end lost 0 bases, the J end lost 4 bases, and 12 bases lay between the germline ends. As DNA, the CDR3 is TGTGCCAGCAGTGAAGCGCTTCTACGAGGCACCGGGGAGCTGTTTTTT. It specifies CASSEALLRGTGELFF.

Note on this clone: Relative to the germline gene, one junction end is altered; a read error may explain this. The V call is TRBV13, the J call TRBJ1-6, with a weak D call TRBD1 (5 bases). The CDR3 covers 16 residues. Per the germline V gene, CDR1 is PRHDT and CDR2 is FYEKMQ (reference sequence). The CDR3 coding sequence is TGTGCCAGCAGCCTAGGGGTCCCGGGCGCGGGTTCACCCCTCCACTTT. The encoded protein is CASSLGVPGAGSPLHF.

This chain connects TRBV5-8 to TRBJ1-5, with 9 bases fitting TRBD1. Germline V lookup: CDR1 SGHTS, CDR2 YDEGEE. V shed 3 bases and J 5 bases; nucleotides not matched to a gene: 6. The CDR3 consists of 15 residues. Written as DNA, the CDR3 is TGTGCCAGCAGCTCAGACCGGGACAGGGATCAGCCCCAGCATTTT. Translated, it gives CASSSDRDRDQPQHF.

V gene TRBV14 combines with J gene TRBJ2-4, with a tentative D call TRBD2 (6 bases). Per germline, CDR1 SGHDN and CDR2 FVKESK. The CDR3 has 16 residues. Trimming stripped 3 bases from V and 1 base from J, with 13 bases between. CDR3 coding DNA: TGTGCCAGCAGCCAGGGTGTCGGGAGCGCCAAAAACATTCAGTACTTC. Translation gives CASSQGVGSAKNIQYF.

The gene calls are TRBV11-3 and TRBJ2-1; D unresolved. V was shortened by 1 base and J by 2 bases, with 3 bases between the two germline ends. CDR3 length: 13 residues. CDR1 and CDR2 (germline): SGHNT, YENEEA. CDR3 coding DNA: TGTGCCAGCAGCTTAGCGGCCTACAATGAGCAGTTCTTC. This codes for CASSLAAYNEQFF. Variable domain in full (rest from reference TRBV11-3 and TRBJ2-1): EAGVVQSPRYKIIEKKQPVAFWCNPISGHNTLYWYLQNLGQGPELLIRYENEEAVDDSQLPKDRFSAERLKGVDSTLKIQPAELGDSAVYLCASSLAAYNEQFFGPGTRLTVL.

CDR3 sequence reads: CASSQDGAQETQYF. DNA of the CDR3: TGCGCCAGCAGCCAAGATGGGGCCCAAGAGACCCAGTACTTC. V gene TRBV4-1 combines with J gene TRBJ2-5; D might be TRBD1 (5 bases). This CDR3 is built from 14 residues. Trimming removed 0 bases at V and 1 base at J, with 6 bases between. The germline V gene encodes CDR1 MGHRA and CDR2 YSYEKL.

The rearrangement links TRBV10-3 to TRBJ2-7; 11 positions match TRBD2. CDR1 and CDR2 (germline): ENHRY, SYGVKD. CDR3 length: 15 residues. Unmatched junction bases numbered 2, after V lost 2 bases and J lost 2 bases. The CDR3 DNA sequence: TGTGCCATCAGTGAGGCTAGCGGGAGGACCTACGAGCAGTACTTC. Its protein is CAISEASGRTYEQYF.

The chain employs TRBV30 and TRBJ2-2; 8 bases are shared with TRBD2. With V trimmed by 3 bases and J by 2 bases, 5 bases remained unmatched. The CDR3 length is 15 residues. Germline V lookup: CDR1 GTSNPN, CDR2 SVGIG (reference sequence). The DNA for the CDR3 is TGTGCCTGGAGCAGGCGGGGGGCCAACACCGGGGAGCTGTTTTTT. The encoded protein is CAWSRRGANTGELFF.

This clone was counted between two and nine times. This CDR3 is also generated by other DNA sequences in the sample. This rearrangement joins TRBV19 to TRBJ1-5, with TRBD1 identical over 7 bases. This CDR3 has 13 amino acids. V gave up 2 bases and J gave up 5 bases; unmatched junction bases: 0. The V gene's germline CDR1 is LNHDA and CDR2 SQIVND (reference sequence). The CDR3 sequence: CASSIQGDQPQHF. In DNA form, the CDR3 reads TGTGCCAGTAGTATACAGGGGGATCAGCCCCAGCATTTT.